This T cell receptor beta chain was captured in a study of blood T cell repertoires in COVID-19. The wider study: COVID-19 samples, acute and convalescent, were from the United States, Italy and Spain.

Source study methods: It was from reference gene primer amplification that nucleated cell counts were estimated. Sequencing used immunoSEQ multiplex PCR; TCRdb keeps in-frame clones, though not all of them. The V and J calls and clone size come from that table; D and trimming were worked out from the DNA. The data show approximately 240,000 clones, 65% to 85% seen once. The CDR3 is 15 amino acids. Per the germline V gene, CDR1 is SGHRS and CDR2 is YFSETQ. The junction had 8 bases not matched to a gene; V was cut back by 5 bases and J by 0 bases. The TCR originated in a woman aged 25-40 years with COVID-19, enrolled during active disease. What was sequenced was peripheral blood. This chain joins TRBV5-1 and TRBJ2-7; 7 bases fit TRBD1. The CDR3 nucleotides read TGCGCCAGCAGGTCACGGGACAGCAGCTCCTACGAGCAGTACTTC. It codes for CASRSRDSSSYEQYF.